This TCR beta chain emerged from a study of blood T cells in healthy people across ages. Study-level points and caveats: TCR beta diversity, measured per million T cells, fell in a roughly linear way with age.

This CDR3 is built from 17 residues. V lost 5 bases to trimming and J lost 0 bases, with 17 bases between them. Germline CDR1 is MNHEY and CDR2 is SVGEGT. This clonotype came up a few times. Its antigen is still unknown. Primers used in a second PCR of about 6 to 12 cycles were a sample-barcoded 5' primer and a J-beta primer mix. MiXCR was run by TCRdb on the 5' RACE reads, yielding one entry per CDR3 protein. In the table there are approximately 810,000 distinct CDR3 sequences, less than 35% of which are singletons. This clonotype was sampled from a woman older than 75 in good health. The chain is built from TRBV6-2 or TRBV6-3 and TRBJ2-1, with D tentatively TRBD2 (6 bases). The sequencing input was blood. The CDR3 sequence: CASSGRRFGSSYNEQFF. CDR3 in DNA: TGTGCCAGCAGTGGACGACGGTTCGGGAGCTCCTACAATGAGCAGTTCTTC.